Listed here are 19 T cell receptor beta chains from one sample, sequenced in a study of neurological immune-mediated disorders (dated 2019 in TCRdb). The receptor library was made with 5' RACE. TCRdb records Illumina HiSeq 2500 as the sequencer. The raw public data were reprocessed by TCRdb itself: fastp quality trimming at Q25, MiXCR clonotype calling, in-frame beta chains only. When rows share a CDR3 protein, they turn into one entry using the most common DNA and genes. Recorded for this sample are 65,000 to 90,000 distinct CDR3 sequences; 3.2% of them occurred a single time. The top ten constitute around 5.2% of the sample. Sequenced input: PBMCs. The receptors shown here come from a woman in her forties or fifties with multiple sclerosis.

This clonotype was detected ten times or more. This chain links TRBV4-1 with TRBJ2-3; the match to TRBD1 covers 7 bases. Germline V gene lookup returns CDR1 MGHRA and CDR2 YSYEKL. V gave up 2 bases and J gave up 2 bases; unmatched junction bases: 16. The CDR3 extends over 19 amino acids. CDR3 in amino acids: CASSQFPSGDSLITDTQYF. The CDR3 nucleotides are TGCGCCAGCAGCCAATTTCCTTCTGGGGACAGCTTAATCACAGATACGCAGTATTTT.

In this sample, this clonotype turned up many times. V and J are TRBV6-1 and TRBJ1-1; D uncertain. The germline CDR1 and CDR2 sequences are MNHNS and SASEGT. The V end lost 3 bases, the J end lost 0 bases, and 5 bases lay between the germline ends. The CDR3 loop spans 13 amino acids. CDR3 DNA: TGTGCCAGCAGTGATCTCATGAACACTGAAGCTTTCTTT. Its translation is CASSDLMNTEAFF.

This clonotype was recorded many times. J is TRBJ1-6 and V is TRBV19, with no clear D. CDR1 is LNHDA, CDR2 SQIVND, per germline (reference sequence). Trimming shortened V by 9 bases and J by 5 bases, and 11 bases separated the two germline ends. The CDR3 extends over 13 amino acids. The DNA for the CDR3 is TGTGCCAGCCGAGATGGTAATAATTCACCCCTCCACTTT. Its protein is CASRDGNNSPLHF.

This clonotype appeared many times. The chain is built from TRBV20-1 and TRBJ2-7, with D hard to call. Per the germline V gene, CDR1 is DFQATT and CDR2 is SNEGSKA (reference sequence). V was clipped by 1 base and J by 3 bases, with 4 bases between them. The CDR3 is 11 residues long. CDR3 nucleotide sequence: TGCAGTGCTAGAGTTCACTACGAGCAGTACGTC. It codes for CSARVHYEQYV.

This clonotype was counted at least ten times. J is TRBJ2-7 and V is TRBV6-5; D assignment may be TRBD1 or TRBD2 (5 bases each). V lost 5 bases and J lost 7, with 15 bases in between. The CDR3 extends over 13 amino acids. The V gene's germline CDR1 is MNHEY and CDR2 SVGAGI. For the CDR3, the DNA is TGTGCCAGCAGTCCCGGGGCGAGTGGGGAGCAGTACGTC. Its protein is CASSPGASGEQYV.

The table lists this clonotype with many counts. This chain links TRBV14 with TRBJ2-2; the D gene is possibly TRBD2 (6 bases). From germline, CDR1 is SGHDN and CDR2 FVKESK. This CDR3 is built from 17 residues. Deletions cut 3 bases from V and 1 base from J, with 15 bases between. In DNA, the CDR3 is TGTGCCAGCAGCCATGCCTGGGGTAGCGGGAACACCGGGGAGCTGTTTTTT. It yields the protein CASSHAWGSGNTGELFF.

The sample holds many counts of this clonotype. The chain combines TRBV20-1 with TRBJ1-3; no firm D call. The CDR3 runs to 12 residues. Germline CDR1 is DFQATT and CDR2 is SNEGSKA (reference sequence). V gave up 6 bases and J gave up 1 base, with 7 bases separating them. CDR3 sequence: CSAGISGNTIYF. CDR3 nucleotides: TGCAGTGCAGGAATTTCTGGAAACACCATATATTTT.

This clonotype occurred many times. This sequence joins TRBV6-5 and TRBJ2-3; D remains ambiguous. CDR3 length: 15 residues. CDR1 and CDR2 (germline): MNHEY, SVGAGI. V was pared by 0 bases and J by 2 bases, with 9 bases between. CDR3 DNA: TGTGCCAGCAGTTACTCGATAACAGTCACAGATACGCAGTATTTT. Its protein is CASSYSITVTDTQYF.

This clonotype showed up many times. This chain connects TRBV4-3 to TRBJ2-2, with 16 positions matching TRBD2. The CDR3 loop spans 18 amino acids. CDR1 and CDR2 from the germline V gene are LGHNA and YSLEER. Germline trimming cut 10 bases from V and 4 bases from J; bases unmatched to any gene: 12. CDR3 sequence reads: CANRGTSGGGRGTGELFF. DNA of the CDR3: TGCGCCAACCGGGGGACTAGCGGGGGGGGCCGAGGCACCGGGGAGCTGTTTTTT.

This clonotype has at least ten counts. The chain links TRBV11-2 to TRBJ2-2; D might be TRBD1 (5 bases). Trimming pared 7 bases from V and 6 bases from J, leaving 15 bases between. Germline V CDR1 and CDR2: SGHAT, FQNNGV. The CDR3 has 14 amino acids. The CDR3 here is CASNPTGFAGELFF. The CDR3 coding sequence is TGTGCCAGCAACCCTACAGGTTTTGCCGGGGAGCTGTTTTTT.

This clonotype was detected ten times or more. This chain links TRBV20-1 with TRBJ1-5; possibly TRBD1 for D (6 bases). Germline V CDR1 and CDR2: DFQATT, SNEGSKA (reference sequence). Trimming left V 7 bases short and J 4 bases short, with 17 bases between. The CDR3 loop spans 14 amino acids. The CDR3 reads CSGHPGVGNQPQHF. In DNA, the CDR3 is TGCAGTGGGCACCCAGGGGTCGGAAATCAGCCCCAGCATTTT.

In this sample, this clonotype turned up many times. The V and J genes are TRBV4-3 and TRBJ2-7; D is uncertain. V was shortened by 2 bases and J by 0 bases, with 8 bases between the two germline ends. The CDR3 has 14 amino acids. Germline loops: CDR1 LGHNA, CDR2 YSLEER. The CDR3 sequence: CASSQYRSSYEQYF. The CDR3 bases are TGCGCCAGCAGCCAATACCGGAGCTCCTACGAGCAGTACTTC.

This clonotype was found many times. The chain employs TRBV12-3 or TRBV12-4 and TRBJ2-3; D might be TRBD2 (6 bases). CDR3 length: 16 residues. Trimming left V 3 bases short and J 0 bases short, with 13 bases between. The CDR3 coding sequence is TGTGCCAGCAGTTTGGGCGGGATTCCTAGCACAGATACGCAGTATTTT. It is translated as CASSLGGIPSTDTQYF.

This clonotype has at least ten counts. This chain's CDR3 is CASSLARGQFF. In DNA form, the CDR3 reads TGTGCCAGCAGCTTAGCTCGTGGGCAGTTCTTC. This chain connects TRBV7-2 to TRBJ2-1; no definite D call. The CDR3 spans 11 residues. Germline-derived CDR1 and CDR2 are SGHTA and FQGNSA. Trimming cost V 0 bases and J 12 bases, with 6 bases left between them.

This clonotype was seen at least ten times. The chain joins TRBV20-1 to TRBJ2-3; D gene ambiguous. Germline CDR1 reads DFQATT; CDR2 reads SNEGSKA (reference sequence). This CDR3 comprises 12 residues. Trimming left V 3 bases short and J 6 bases short, with 10 bases between. The CDR3: CSARVVADTQYF. CDR3 in DNA: TGCAGTGCTAGGGTAGTTGCCGATACGCAGTATTTT.

This clonotype was seen repeatedly, ten times or more. V gene TRBV6-5 combines with J gene TRBJ2-2; TRBD2 is a possible D gene (7 bases). CDR3 length: 16 residues. Germline lookup yields CDR1 MNHEY and CDR2 SVGAGI. The V gene lost 6 bases and the J gene lost 4 bases, with 18 bases spanning the gap. CDR3 in amino acids: CASSPVKGGRTGELFF. The CDR3 region has the DNA TGTGCCAGCAGCCCGGTGAAGGGGGGGCGCACCGGGGAGCTGTTTTTT.

This clonotype came up many times. In DNA form, the CDR3 reads TGTGCCAGCAGCCGGACAAGTTATGGCTACACCTTC. This sequence encodes CASSRTSYGYTF. This rearrangement joins TRBV7-9 to TRBJ1-2; perhaps TRBD1 as D (5 bases). Germline lookup yields CDR1 SEHNR and CDR2 FQNEAQ (reference sequence). The CDR3 totals 12 residues. V was pared by 5 bases and J by 5 bases, with 9 bases between.

This clonotype appeared many times. The chain uses TRBV20-1 and TRBJ1-2; a possible D gene is TRBD1 (5 bases). The CDR3 spans 15 residues. Trimming removed 0 bases at V and 4 bases at J, with 15 bases between. Germline lookup yields CDR1 DFQATT and CDR2 SNEGSKA (reference sequence). The CDR3 loop reads CSARDAGPMGYGYTF. For the CDR3, the DNA is TGCAGTGCTAGAGATGCAGGGCCCATGGGCTATGGCTACACCTTC.

This clonotype came up many times. The chain recombines TRBV20-1 with TRBJ1-2; D possibly corresponds to TRBD1 (6 bases). The V gene's germline CDR1 is DFQATT and CDR2 SNEGSKA (reference sequence). The germline V and J ends were trimmed by 3 bases and 6 bases, with 11 bases remaining between them. This CDR3 region has 12 residues. As DNA, the CDR3 is TGCAGTGCTAGGGTGGCAGGGGATGGCTACACCTTC. Protein: CSARVAGDGYTF.